This T cell receptor beta chain was retrieved from a study of OX40 agonist ivuxolimab in advanced cancers. In the study overall: Subjects had a mean age of roughly 57 years, with a range of about 23 to 90; around 80% were male. Broader study findings: Some of the lowest clonal expansion was seen in partial responders at 0.1-3.0 mg/kg.

Repertoires were generated with immunoSEQ multiplex PCR, while TCRdb's copy carries only in-frame clones and drops some. The sample lists around 69,000 clones; approximately 86% were seen once. People who had autoimmune disease history or systemic immunosuppression were excluded. Points on this clone: Its antigen is not known.

The CDR3 runs to 14 residues. Germline V gives CDR1 LGHNA, CDR2 YSLEER. The trim removed 9 bases at V and 1 base at J, leaving 8 bases unmatched. The rearrangement joins TRBV4-3 to TRBJ1-1, with TRBD1 matching 7 bases. The TCR sequence derives from an adult with an advanced solid tumor such as melanoma, head and neck, liver or kidney cancer. The sequencing used CD4+ or CD8+ T cells sorted from blood, collected in a trial of the OX40 agonist ivuxolimab. CDR3 DNA sequence: TGCGCCAGTACTCCGGGACAGTCGAACACTGAAGCTTTCTTT. This codes for CASTPGQSNTEAFF.